The entry below describes one T cell receptor beta chain. These data are taken from a study of shared clonotypes between healthy human individuals. Data came from immunoSEQ multiplex PCR; TCRdb stores just in-frame clones and leaves some out. The sample consists of approximately 530,000 clones, 95% to 97% of them appearing once. Germline CDR1 and CDR2: LGHNA and YNFKEQ. This CDR3 contains 15 residues. Trimming removed 3 bases at V and 5 bases at J, with 17 bases between. This TCR derives from a woman in her 30s in good health. What was sequenced was naive CD4+ T cells sorted from blood. Described subset: CD45RA+ positively selected. This sequence joins TRBV4-2 and TRBJ2-7, with a weak D call TRBD1 (6 bases). CDR3: CASSQKQGSGDEQYF. CDR3 sequence (DNA): TGTGCCAGCAGCCAGAAGCAGGGGAGTGGCGACGAGCAGTACTTC.